The rows below give T cell receptor beta chains drawn from one sample of a study of blood T cell repertoires in COVID-19. The protocol was immunoSEQ multiplex PCR, while the TCRdb copy is restricted to in-frame clones and leaves out a portion. This table has about 380,000 clones, about 89% appearing once. Sequencing was done on a sample of PBMCs or T cells enriched from blood (not recorded which). The receptors were sampled from a young man who had recovered from COVID-19. Each CDR3 is given with its conserved first and last residue. A D gene is named only where the DNA matches it firmly. Clone size, where shown, is once, few, many, or a class for clones that have expanded.

clone size	D gene	V gene	J gene	CDR3 DNA	CDR3 protein
NA	TRBD1	TRBV7-2	TRBJ1-6	TGTGCCAGCAGCCAAAGACAGGGGAATTCACCCCTCCACTTT	CASSQRQGNSPLHF
few	TRBD1	TRBV6-7	TRBJ2-7	TGTGCCAGCAGTTACCCCGACAGGGACTACGAGCAGTACTTC	CASSYPDRDYEQYF
NA	TRBD1	TRBV13	TRBJ1-1	TGTGCCAGCAGCTTAGCCGGACAGGGCTCTGAAGCTTTCTTT	CASSLAGQGSEAFF
NA	NA	TRBV5-6	TRBJ1-1	TGTGCCAGCAGCTTAAGGATGACTCGTTTCACTGAAGCTTTCTTT	CASSLRMTRFTEAFF
NA	TRBD1	TRBV4-3	TRBJ1-2	TGCGCCAGCAGCGACAGGGGAGGCTTAGGCTACACCTTC	CASSDRGGLGYTF
NA	TRBD2	TRBV7-9	TRBJ2-5	TGTGCCAGCAGCCTCCCGCGGGGGGGACTTCAAGAGACCCAGTACTTC	CASSLPRGGLQETQYF
NA	TRBD2	TRBV11-2	TRBJ2-6	TGTGCCAGCAGCTTAGAGGGATTAGCGGGGGGCCCCACTGGGGCCAACGTCCTGACTTTC	CASSLEGLAGGPTGANVLTF
NA	NA	TRBV6-5	TRBJ2-5	TGTGCCAGCAGTTACGCGGCAGACGGGGAGACCCAGTACTTC	CASSYAADGETQYF
NA	TRBD2	TRBV7-6	TRBJ2-1	TGTGCCAGCAGCTCGGTACTAGCGGGGGGGCCCCGGGAGCAGTTCTTC	CASSSVLAGGPREQFF
NA	NA	TRBV28	TRBJ2-5	TGTGCCAGCAGTTTCGGCGGCCAAGAGACCCAGTACTTC	CASSFGGQETQYF
NA	NA	TRBV25-1	TRBJ1-2	TGTGCCAGCAGTGAATCGAGGACTCCAAGTAACTATGGCTACACCTTC	CASSESRTPSNYGYTF
NA	TRBD1	TRBV11-2	TRBJ2-2	TGTGCCAGCAGCCCGGGACAGGTCTACACCGGGGAGCTGTTTTTT	CASSPGQVYTGELFF
NA	NA	TRBV7-9	TRBJ1-1	TGTGCCAGCAGTCATAGAAACACTGAAGCTTTCTTT	CASSHRNTEAFF
NA	NA	TRBV12-3/TRBV12-4	TRBJ1-1	TGTGCCAGCAGTTTGAGGCAGAACACTGAAGCTTTCTTT	CASSLRQNTEAFF
once	NA	TRBV2	TRBJ1-2	TGTGCCAGCAGCGATCCCGGGTATGGCTACACCTTC	CASSDPGYGYTF
NA	TRBD1	TRBV7-7	TRBJ2-5	TGTGCTAGCAGCCGGGACAGGGGGTTGGGGGAGACCCAGTACTTC	CASSRDRGLGETQYF
NA	NA	TRBV12-2	TRBJ2-2	TGTGCAAGTCGCTTCATGACAGGAGAAAATAGGGAGCTGTTTTTT	CASRFMTGENRELFF
NA	TRBD1	TRBV3-1/TRBV3-2	TRBJ2-7	TGTGCCAGCAGCCCCGGGACAGCCACCTACGAGCAGTACTTC	CASSPGTATYEQYF
NA	TRBD2	TRBV9	TRBJ2-3	TGTGCCAGCAGCCTGGCCGTACTAGCGGGTACAGATACGCAGTATTTT	CASSLAVLAGTDTQYF
NA	TRBD1	TRBV7-2	TRBJ1-2	TGTGCCAGCAGCTCGACAGGGGGTTACTATGGCTACACCTTC	CASSSTGGYYGYTF
NA	NA	TRBV21-1	TRBJ1-1	TGTGCCAGCAGCAGAGTACAGGGGACGCACACTGAAGCTTTCTTT	CASSRVQGTHTEAFF
NA	NA	TRBV5-5	TRBJ1-2	TGTGCCAGCAGCCCTTCCTTAGACATTCTTCAGGGCGGAGGCTACACCTTC	CASSPSLDILQGGGYTF
NA	TRBD1	TRBV9	TRBJ2-7	TGTGCCAGCAGCGATGGGACAGGGGGCTCCTTAGAGCAGTACTTC	CASSDGTGGSLEQYF
NA	NA	TRBV5-5	TRBJ2-7	TGTGCCAGCAGCTTATTACCTGACGTCGGGGAGCAGTACTTC	CASSLLPDVGEQYF
NA	TRBD2	TRBV7-9	TRBJ2-5	TGTGCCAGCAGCTTAGACGGGGGGGAGACCCAGTACTTC	CASSLDGGETQYF
NA	NA	TRBV30	TRBJ2-7	TGTGCCTGGAGTAAGGGGATGTCCTACGAGCAGTACTTC	CAWSKGMSYEQYF
NA	NA	TRBV10-1	TRBJ1-6	TGCGCCAGCAGCCAGGATAACTCACCCCTCCACTTT	CASSQDNSPLHF